This TCR beta chain was sequenced during a study of beta chain features in type 1 diabetes. After removal of 3 bases from V and 2 bases from J, the junction contained 7 bases not matched to a gene. This CDR3 spans 17 amino acids. Germline CDR1 reads KGHSH; CDR2 reads LQKENI. The study reverse transcribed the entire isolated RNA, so it sequenced expressed TCRB transcripts. Here immunoSEQ multiplex PCR was the method, and the copy in TCRdb shows in-frame clones only, minus some. Counted here are about 700,000 clones, 13% occurring once; the ten biggest clones make up less than 0.025%. Study-level results: The study found moderately but significantly shorter TCRB CDR3s in all four CD4+ subsets of Type 1 diabetes patients. Sampled from patients, naive, central memory and Treg TCRB repertoires appeared more similar than those sampled from healthy donors. Patients and controls would share equally any PCR tilt toward shorter templates.

For this clone: Antigen specificity is unknown.

The sequence derives from a man aged 18 to 29 with type 1 diabetes. The gene calls are TRBV18 and TRBJ2-7, with 13 positions matching TRBD2. Material for sequencing was naive CD4+ T cells from blood. In DNA, the CDR3 is TGTGCCAGCTCACCCGGGACTAGCGGGGTGAGCGCCTACGAGCAGTACTTC. Its protein is CASSPGTSGVSAYEQYF.